These T cell receptor beta chains were read from a single sample in a study of vaccination and CD4 T cells after COVID-19. TCRdb independently ran MiXCR on the PCR reads; one entry per CDR3 protein. The sample lists 20,000 to 25,000 distinct CDR3 sequences; roughly 46% were seen once. No antigens are known for them. The material was CD4+ T cells from blood, cultured in vitro, obtained about 7 months after SARS-CoV-2 vaccination. The origin of the receptors is a human donor who had recovered from COVID-19. The CDR3 runs from the conserved cysteine through the conserved F or W. The D gene is left open where the match is weak. Size tells how often a clone was seen (once, few, many) or the class of an expanded clone, and some rows leave it out.

few | TRBJ2-5 | TRBV20-1 | TRBD2 | CSASVWRESGETQYF | TGCAGTGCTAGTGTCTGGCGGGAGAGCGGGGAGACCCAGTACTTC
- | TRBJ2-1 | TRBV20-1 | - | CSANRDYSYNEQFF | TGCAGTGCTAATAGAGATTACTCCTACAATGAGCAGTTCTTC
- | TRBJ1-5 | TRBV11-2 | - | CASSLSLNQPQHF | TGTGCCAGCAGCTTATCACTTAATCAGCCCCAGCATTTT
few | TRBJ1-6 | TRBV6-1 | - | CASSEWDNSPLHF | TGTGCCAGCAGTGAATGGGATAATTCACCCCTCCACTTT
- | TRBJ2-1 | TRBV10-3 | - | CAIKSNNEQFF | TGTGCCATCAAGAGCAACAATGAGCAGTTCTTC
- | TRBJ2-7 | TRBV7-6 | - | CASSLIAGNTDEQYF | TGTGCCAGCAGCTTAATCGCAGGGAATACGGACGAGCAGTACTTC
- | TRBJ2-5 | TRBV10-3 | - | CAISGTPMQETQYF | TGTGCCATCAGTGGGACTCCGATGCAAGAGACCCAGTACTTC
- | TRBJ2-7 | TRBV11-2 | - | CASSSSTGPYEQYF | TGTGCCAGCAGCTCTTCGACAGGACCCTACGAGCAGTACTTC
medium-sized | TRBJ2-7 | TRBV18 | TRBD1 | CASSPPTTGGYEQYF | TGTGCCAGCTCACCACCTACGACAGGGGGCTACGAGCAGTACTTC
few | TRBJ1-1 | TRBV28 | - | CASSLATVRNTEAFF | TGTGCCAGCAGTTTAGCGACAGTCAGAAACACTGAAGCTTTCTTT
medium-sized | TRBJ2-1 | TRBV20-1 | TRBD2 | CSATRGGISYNEQFF | TGCAGTGCCACCCGGGGGGGCATATCCTACAATGAGCAGTTCTTC
- | TRBJ1-5 | TRBV7-9 | TRBD1 | CASSATTGGGQPQHF | TGTGCCAGCAGCGCCACCACAGGGGGAGGTCAGCCCCAGCATTTT
once | TRBJ2-7 | TRBV7-2 | - | CASSLGFTTSYEQYF | TGTGCCAGCAGCTTAGGATTTACCACCTCCTACGAGCAGTACTTC
few | TRBJ1-2 | TRBV4-1 | TRBD1 | CASSQDRGRNYGYTF | TGCGCCAGCAGCCAAGACAGGGGGCGGAACTATGGCTACACCTTC
- | TRBJ1-1 | TRBV6-1 | - | CASGLNTEAFF | TGTGCCAGCGGCTTGAACACTGAAGCTTTCTTT
medium-sized | TRBJ2-5 | TRBV10-3 | TRBD1 | CAISEGTGRETQYF | TGTGCCATCAGTGAGGGGACAGGGAGGGAGACCCAGTACTTC
few | TRBJ2-4 | TRBV20-1 | - | CSARDYLANIQYF | TGCAGTGCTAGAGATTATCTAGCGAACATTCAGTACTTC
- | TRBJ1-2 | TRBV4-2 | TRBD1 | CASSQDRGQYGYTF | TGTGCCAGCAGCCAAGACAGGGGGCAGTATGGCTACACCTTC
- | TRBJ2-6 | TRBV18 | TRBD1 | CASSRQGSGANVLTF | TGTGCCAGCTCAAGACAGGGTTCAGGGGCCAACGTCCTGACTTTC
- | TRBJ1-2 | TRBV6-1 | - | CASSEAGGDYGYTF | TGTGCCAGCAGTGAAGCGGGCGGAGACTATGGCTACACCTTC
- | TRBJ2-1 | TRBV7-9 | - | CASSRSSGAYEQFF | TGTGCCAGCAGCCGTTCCTCGGGGGCCTATGAGCAGTTCTTC
- | TRBJ2-1 | TRBV7-2 | - | CASSLYSNNEQFF | TGTGCCAGCAGCTTATATTCCAATAATGAGCAGTTCTTC
few | TRBJ2-5 | TRBV5-4 | - | CASSLVRGTQETQYF | TGTGCCAGCAGCTTGGTGCGGGGGACACAAGAGACCCAGTACTTC
- | TRBJ1-6 | TRBV20-1 | - | CSAETGPSSPLHF | TGCAGTGCGGAAACAGGTCCGTCTTCACCCCTCCACTTT
- | TRBJ2-7 | TRBV2 | TRBD1 | CASSGGQGDTYEQYF | TGTGCCAGCAGTGGGGGACAGGGGGATACCTACGAGCAGTACTTC
few | TRBJ1-6 | TRBV7-8 | - | CASSLDRPHNSPLHF | TGTGCCAGCAGCTTAGACCGGCCCCATAATTCACCCCTCCACTTT
- | TRBJ1-2 | TRBV20-1 | - | CSARDDREYGYTF | TGCAGTGCTAGAGATGACCGGGAATATGGCTACACCTTC
- | TRBJ1-2 | TRBV4-2 | - | CASSQDTWDYGYTF | TGTGCCAGCAGCCAAGACACCTGGGACTATGGCTACACCTTC
few | TRBJ1-5 | TRBV5-8 | - | CASSFFGREDQPQHF | TGTGCCAGCAGCTTTTTCGGACGGGAAGATCAGCCCCAGCATTTT
- | TRBJ1-5 | TRBV11-3 | - | CASSLSGINQPQHF | TGTGCCAGCAGCTTATCCGGGATCAATCAGCCCCAGCATTTT
- | TRBJ1-1 | TRBV6-1 | - | CAGEMNTEAFF | TGTGCCGGAGAAATGAACACTGAAGCTTTCTTT
few | TRBJ2-3 | TRBV6-1 | - | CASSEDYNTQYF | TGTGCCAGCAGTGAGGACTATAATACGCAGTATTTT
- | TRBJ1-2 | TRBV6-5 | - | CASSYQQPYRYGYTF | TGTGCCAGCAGTTACCAACAGCCCTACCGCTATGGCTACACCTTC
- | TRBJ1-2 | TRBV18 | - | CASSPIANYGYTF | TGTGCCAGCTCGCCAATAGCTAACTATGGCTACACCTTC
- | TRBJ2-7 | TRBV7-2 | TRBD2 | CASSLGGTSAYYEQYF | TGTGCCAGCAGCCTGGGGGGGACTAGCGCATACTACGAGCAGTACTTC
- | TRBJ1-4 | TRBV20-1 | - | CSATHRETNEKLFF | TGCAGTGCAACCCACAGGGAGACTAATGAAAAACTGTTTTTT
- | TRBJ2-1 | TRBV24-1 | TRBD2 | CATSDFRSSGRGNEQFF | TGTGCCACCAGTGATTTTCGGTCTAGCGGGAGGGGGAATGAGCAGTTCTTC
- | TRBJ1-2 | TRBV10-3 | TRBD1 | CAISSGTGVSYGYTF | TGTGCCATCAGTTCCGGGACAGGGGTCTCCTATGGCTACACCTTC
few | TRBJ2-7 | TRBV6-2/TRBV6-3 | - | CASGRFYEQYF | TGTGCCAGCGGAAGGTTCTACGAGCAGTACTTC
- | TRBJ2-7 | TRBV6-5 | - | CASSYSDSSYEQYF | TGTGCCAGCAGTTACTCTGACAGCTCCTACGAGCAGTACTTC
few | TRBJ2-3 | TRBV7-2 | TRBD2 | CASSLVGLAADTQYF | TGTGCCAGCAGCCTCGTAGGACTAGCAGCAGATACGCAGTATTTT
few | TRBJ2-7 | TRBV5-1 | TRBD2 | CASSLSGRALYEQYF | TGCGCCAGCAGCTTAAGCGGGAGGGCCCTGTACGAGCAGTACTTC
few | TRBJ2-7 | TRBV7-3 | - | CASSSQGYEQYF | TGTGCCAGCAGCTCCCAGGGCTACGAGCAGTACTTC
few | TRBJ2-7 | TRBV20-1 | - | CSARDSVTYYEQYF | TGCAGTGCTAGAGATTCTGTGACTTACTACGAGCAGTACTTC
- | TRBJ2-3 | TRBV7-3 | TRBD2 | CASSFGLAGSTDTQYF | TGTGCCAGCAGCTTCGGTTTAGCGGGGAGCACAGATACGCAGTATTTT